The 27 T cell receptor beta chains below were found in one sample sequenced in a study of T cell responses to AZD1222 COVID-19 vaccine. Only in-frame clones appear in the TCRdb table, and some are missing; sequencing was by immunoSEQ multiplex PCR. The sample includes about 120,000 clones, roughly 90% of them seen just once. Sequenced here: peripheral blood, sampled on day 0 of AZD1222 vaccination. The receptors shown here come from an adult in good health.

V and J are TRBV6-1 and TRBJ1-4; 9 bases match TRBD1. Germline CDR1 and CDR2: MNHNS and SASEGT. J lost 4 bases, V lost 3 bases, and 3 bases had no gene match. The CDR3 runs 15 residues. The DNA for the CDR3 is TGTGCCAGCAGTGAGGCGACAGGGGGTAATGAAAAACTGTTTTTT. Translated: CASSEATGGNEKLFF.

The rearrangement joins TRBV23-1 to TRBJ1-5; tentative D call: TRBD1 (5 bases). TRBV23-1 is an ORF; its function is uncertain. Trimming took off 3 bases at V and 6 bases at J, with 9 bases between the two ends. The CDR3 is 13 amino acids. CDR3 DNA sequence: TGCGCCAGCAGTCACAGGGAGGGTCAGCCCCAGCATTTT. Amino acids: CASSHREGQPQHF.

V gene TRBV4-3 combines with J gene TRBJ2-2; D is possibly TRBD2 (6 bases). The CDR3 totals 14 residues. Germline V gene lookup returns CDR1 LGHNA and CDR2 YSLEER. Trimming took off 7 bases at V and 5 bases at J, with 14 bases between the two ends. The CDR3 sequence is CASKPGLKTGELFF. As DNA, the CDR3 is TGCGCCAGCAAACCGGGACTTAAGACCGGGGAGCTGTTTTTT.

The V and J genes are TRBV7-6 and TRBJ2-7, with 7 bases matching TRBD2. J lost 3 bases, V lost 5 bases, and 7 bases had no gene match. The CDR3 length is 14 residues. Looked up from germline, CDR1 is SGHVS and CDR2 is FNYEAQ. The CDR3 loop is CASSRLGEGYEQYF. The CDR3 nucleotides are TGTGCCAGCAGCCGCCTGGGGGAGGGCTACGAGCAGTACTTC.

V and J are TRBV3-1 (or the pseudogene TRBV3-2) and TRBJ1-2; D is perhaps TRBD1 (6 bases). CDR3 length: 15 amino acids. The V gene's germline CDR1 is LGHDT and CDR2 YNNKEL (reference sequence). V lost 0 bases, J lost 0 bases, and 8 bases lay in between. The CDR3 DNA sequence: TGTGCCAGCAGCCAAGAGACAGGCACTAACTATGGCTACACCTTC. As protein: CASSQETGTNYGYTF.

The rearrangement links TRBV29-1 to TRBJ1-1; D not certain. The CDR3 spans 13 residues. Per the germline V gene, CDR1 is SQVTM and CDR2 is ANQGSEA. V was pared by 6 bases and J by 6 bases, with 17 bases between. CDR3 nucleotide sequence: TGCAGCGTCCAGATGTGGCTAAACGCTGAAGCTTTCTTT. Its translation: CSVQMWLNAEAFF.

The chain links TRBV24-1 to TRBJ1-2, with TRBD1 matching over 7 bases. The CDR3 sequence is 14 residues long. The J segment lost 8 bases and the V segment lost 0 bases, leaving 5 bases of the junction unmatched. Per the germline V gene, CDR1 is KGHDR and CDR2 is SFDVKD. CDR3 in DNA: TGTGCCACCAGTGATTTGCAGGGGGTCGACGGCTACACCTTC. This encodes CATSDLQGVDGYTF.

The chain employs TRBV2 and TRBJ2-4, with D uncertain. CDR3 length equals 13 residues. V was trimmed by 4 bases and J by 4 bases, leaving 8 bases between them. From germline, CDR1 is SNHLY and CDR2 FYNNEI. CDR3 DNA: TGTGCCAGCAGTGTTGTCGGAAAAAACATTCAGTACTTC. Translation gives CASSVVGKNIQYF.

This clone was picked up a small number of times. V and J are TRBV27 and TRBJ2-2; D call uncertain. V shed 10 bases and J shed 0 bases, with 15 bases lying between them. Germline values: CDR1 MNHEY, CDR2 SMNVEV (reference sequence). The CDR3 loop spans 15 amino acids. The CDR3 spells CATRGPGTNTGELFF. The CDR3 DNA follows: TGTGCCACCCGCGGCCCGGGCACGAACACCGGGGAGCTGTTTTTT.

The gene calls are TRBV28 and TRBJ2-3; D possibly corresponds to TRBD1 (7 bases). Trimming took off 4 bases at V and 1 base at J, with 12 bases between the two ends. Germline loops: CDR1 MDHEN, CDR2 SYDVKM. The CDR3 has 15 amino acids. CDR3 sequence: CASSSGGSGTDTQYF. For the CDR3, the DNA is TGTGCCAGCAGTTCAGGGGGGTCAGGCACAGATACGCAGTATTTT.

The chain is built from TRBV15 and TRBJ2-3; D is unclear. This CDR3 has 13 amino acids. V lost 0 bases to trimming and J lost 1 base, with 2 bases between them. Germline-derived CDR1 and CDR2 are LNHNV and YYDKDF (reference sequence). The CDR3 loop is CATSRDGTDTQYF. The CDR3 nucleotides read TGTGCCACCAGCAGAGACGGCACAGATACGCAGTATTTT.

This chain links TRBV29-1 with TRBJ2-4; the D call may be TRBD1 or TRBD2 (5 bases each). Trimming took 4 bases from V and 2 from J, leaving 15 bases between them. From germline, CDR1 is SQVTM and CDR2 ANQGSEA. This CDR3 spans 15 amino acids. CDR3 sequence (DNA): TGCAGCGTTGTTCCCGAGGGGTATCCCAAAAACATTCAGTACTTC. Encoded protein: CSVVPEGYPKNIQYF.

The V gene is TRBV25-1, the J gene TRBJ2-5; the match to TRBD1 covers 9 bases. The germline V gene has CDR1 MGHDK and CDR2 SYGVNS. There are 13 residues in the CDR3. The trim removed 8 bases at V and 5 bases at J, leaving 6 bases unmatched. The CDR3 reads CASGDRGGETQYF. DNA for the CDR3: TGTGCCAGCGGAGACAGGGGGGGGGAGACCCAGTACTTC.

The chain combines TRBV12-3 or TRBV12-4 with TRBJ1-1; D gene ambiguous. Trimming pared 3 bases from V and 5 bases from J, leaving 4 bases between. This CDR3 has 11 amino acids. CDR3 residues: CASSFGTEAFF. The CDR3, as DNA: TGTGCCAGCAGTTTCGGGACTGAAGCTTTCTTT.

The chain carries TRBV5-4 and TRBJ1-1, with D uncertain. Trimming took off 0 bases at V and 1 base at J, with 7 bases between the two ends. Looked up from germline, CDR1 is SGHNT and CDR2 is YYREEE (reference sequence). The CDR3 consists of 14 residues. The CDR3 region has the DNA TGTGCCAGCAGCTTGGGCAGAGCGAACACTGAAGCTTTCTTT. Translated, it gives CASSLGRANTEAFF. The variable domain in full, completed from reference TRBV5-4 and TRBJ1-1, reads ETGVTQSPTHLIKTRGQQVTLRCSSQSGHNTVSWYQQALGQGPQFIFQYYREEENGRGNFPPRFSGLQFPNYSSELNVNALELDDSALYLCASSLGRANTEAFFGQGTRLTVV.

The chain employs TRBV21-1 and TRBJ1-2. TRBV21-1 is flagged as a pseudogene. The CDR3 is made up of 13 amino acids. The CDR3 region is CASSNVSTEGYTF. The CDR3 DNA sequence: TGTGCCAGCAGCAATGTAAGTACGGAAGGCTACACCTTC.

This clone was picked up a small number of times. The gene calls are TRBV7-2 and TRBJ1-2; possibly TRBD1 for D (5 bases). Germline V lookup: CDR1 SGHTA, CDR2 FQGNSA. This CDR3 spans 14 amino acids. Trimming removed 1 base from V and 5 bases from J, with 11 bases in between. CDR3 region: CASSLVYRPYGYTF. The CDR3 region has the DNA TGTGCCAGCAGCTTAGTATACAGGCCGTATGGCTACACCTTC.

V and J are TRBV19 and TRBJ1-1, with 10 bases that match TRBD1. Trimming cost V 3 bases and J 5 bases; bases outside gene matches: 3. This CDR3 has 14 amino acids. Germline values: CDR1 LNHDA, CDR2 SQIVND (reference sequence). The CDR3 loop is CASSIRTGGTEAFF. The CDR3 DNA is TGTGCCAGTAGTATCCGGACAGGGGGTACTGAAGCTTTCTTT. The full variable domain, its missing parts supplied by reference TRBV19 and TRBJ1-1, is DGGITQSPKYLFRKEGQNVTLSCEQNLNHDAMYWYRQDPGQGLRLIYYSQIVNDFQKGDIAEGYSVSREKKESFPLTVTSAQKNPTAFYLCASSIRTGGTEAFFGQGTRLTVV.

The chain joins TRBV11-3 to TRBJ1-5, with unresolved D. The CDR3 has 15 amino acids. Looked up from germline, CDR1 is SGHNT and CDR2 is YENEEA. Trimming took 5 bases from V and 0 from J, leaving 11 bases between them. Here the CDR3 DNA reads TGTGCCAGCAGCCGGTCTGGGTATAGCAATCAGCCCCAGCATTTT. This codes for CASSRSGYSNQPQHF. Combining the CDR3 with reference TRBV11-3 and TRBJ1-5 gives the whole variable domain EAGVVQSPRYKIIEKKQPVAFWCNPISGHNTLYWYLQNLGQGPELLIRYENEEAVDDSQLPKDRFSAERLKGVDSTLKIQPAELGDSAVYLCASSRSGYSNQPQHFGDGTRLSIL.

The chain links TRBV7-2 to TRBJ1-1; D is unclear. The CDR3 totals 14 residues. V was clipped by 3 bases and J by 5 bases, with 13 bases between them. CDR1 and CDR2 from the germline V gene are SGHTA and FQGNSA. CDR3 nucleotide sequence: TGTGCCAGCAGCTTTTACGCCGGTAGGACTGAAGCTTTCTTT. Amino acid sequence: CASSFYAGRTEAFF. The complete variable domain, with remaining parts taken from reference TRBV7-2 and TRBJ1-1, reads GAGVSQSPSNKVTEKGKDVELRCDPISGHTALYWYRQSLGQGLEFLIYFQGNSAPDKSGLPSDRFSAERTGGSVSTLTIQRTQQEDSAVYLCASSFYAGRTEAFFGQGTRLTVV.

V and J are TRBV7-2 and TRBJ2-5; possibly TRBD1 for D (5 bases). Germline V gene sequence: CDR1 SGHTA, CDR2 FQGNSA. The CDR3 runs to 15 residues. V was pared by 2 bases and J by 6 bases, with 16 bases between. CDR3 residues: CASSLLTGRAQTQYF. The CDR3 nucleotides are TGTGCCAGCAGCTTACTTACAGGCCGTGCCCAGACCCAGTACTTC.

The chain has TRBV6-2 or TRBV6-3 and TRBJ2-7, with 7 bases fitting TRBD1. CDR1 and CDR2 (germline): MNHEY, SVGEGT. The junction had 0 bases not matched to a gene; V was cut back by 0 bases and J by 4 bases. This CDR3 has 13 residues. DNA for the CDR3: TGTGCCAGCAGTTACTCGACAGGGTACGAGCAGTACTTC. Translating it yields CASSYSTGYEQYF.

V usage is TRBV5-1 and J usage is TRBJ2-1; D is undetermined. Trimming shortened V by 0 bases and J by 5 bases, and 6 bases separated the two germline ends. The CDR3 spans 13 residues. The germline gives CDR1 SGHRS, CDR2 YFSETQ. The CDR3, as DNA: TGCGCCAGCAGCTTGGAACTGCACAATGAGCAGTTCTTC. Protein sequence: CASSLELHNEQFF.

The chain links TRBV27 to TRBJ1-2; 9 nucleotides align to TRBD1. Germline CDR1 is MNHEY and CDR2 is SMNVEV (reference sequence). The CDR3 is 15 residues long. V lost 8 bases to trimming and J lost 4 bases; unmatched junction nucleotides: 11. CDR3 sequence: CASAPTGGASYGYTF. The CDR3 coding sequence is TGTGCCAGCGCTCCCACAGGGGGCGCTTCCTATGGCTACACCTTC.

This clone showed up just once. V gene TRBV7-2 combines with J gene TRBJ1-1, with D possibly matching TRBD1 (5 bases). The CDR3 length is 13 residues. CDR1 is SGHTA and CDR2 is FQGNSA in the germline V gene. Trimming removed 2 bases at V and 5 bases at J, with 9 bases between. In nucleotides, the CDR3 is TGTGCCAGCAGCTTACTGGGGGTAACTGAAGCTTTCTTT. Translation gives CASSLLGVTEAFF.

The chain combines TRBV3-1 (or the pseudogene TRBV3-2) with TRBJ1-1, with unresolved D. The CDR3 has 15 residues. Trimming shortened V by 5 bases and J by 1 base, and 14 bases separated the two germline ends. CDR1 is LGHDT and CDR2 is YNNKEL in the germline V gene (reference sequence). As DNA, the CDR3 is TGTGCCAGCAGCGTAAAAGGTGGAGCGAACACTGAAGCTTTCTTT. Translation: CASSVKGGANTEAFF.

V gene TRBV6-2 or TRBV6-3 combines with J gene TRBJ1-4, with a possible D match to TRBD1 (5 bases). Per germline, CDR1 MNHEY and CDR2 SVGEGT. CDR3 length equals 15 residues. Trimming removed 2 bases at V and 1 base at J, with 8 bases between. CDR3 bases: TGTGCCAGCAGTTACAGGGGACGAACTAATGAAAAACTGTTTTTT. It encodes CASSYRGRTNEKLFF.